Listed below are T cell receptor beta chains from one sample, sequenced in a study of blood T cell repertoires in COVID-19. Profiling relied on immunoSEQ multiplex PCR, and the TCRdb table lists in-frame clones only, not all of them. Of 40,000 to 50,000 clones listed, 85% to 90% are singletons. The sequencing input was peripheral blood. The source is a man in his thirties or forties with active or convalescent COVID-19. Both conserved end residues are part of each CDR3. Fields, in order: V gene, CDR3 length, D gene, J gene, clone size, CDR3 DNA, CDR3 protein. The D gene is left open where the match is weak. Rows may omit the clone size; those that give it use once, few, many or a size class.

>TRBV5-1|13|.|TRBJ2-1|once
TGCGCCAGCAGCTTGAACCAGTACAATGAGCAGTTCTTC
CASSLNQYNEQFF
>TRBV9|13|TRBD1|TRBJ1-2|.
TGTGCCAGCAGCGTAGGACAGGGGGCTGGCTACACCTTC
CASSVGQGAGYTF
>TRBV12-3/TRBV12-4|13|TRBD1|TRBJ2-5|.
TGTGCCAGCAGTCCGGGACAGCAAGAGACCCAGTACTTC
CASSPGQQETQYF
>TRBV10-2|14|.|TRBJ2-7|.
TGCGCCAGCAGTGAGTCGAGGAATAAGTACGAGCAGTACTTC
CASSESRNKYEQYF
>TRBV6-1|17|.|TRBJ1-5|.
TGTGCCAGCAGTGGGACTCAGACTGCGCGGGGCAATCAGCCCCAGCATTTT
CASSGTQTARGNQPQHF
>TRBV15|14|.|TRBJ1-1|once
TGTGCCACCAGCAGAGAATCGAGAGGGAATGAAGCTTTCTTT
CATSRESRGNEAFF
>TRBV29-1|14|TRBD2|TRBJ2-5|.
TGCAGCGTTGCGACTAGCGGGACCCAAGAGACCCAGTACTTC
CSVATSGTQETQYF
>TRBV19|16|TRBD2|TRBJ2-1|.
TGTGCCAGTAGTCCGGGAGGGCCCCGCGCCCCCAATGAGCAGTTCTTC
CASSPGGPRAPNEQFF
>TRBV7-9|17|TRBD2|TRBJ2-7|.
TGTGCCAGCAGCGAAACAACTGGGTTGGGACTAGCGGCCGAGCAGTACTTC
CASSETTGLGLAAEQYF
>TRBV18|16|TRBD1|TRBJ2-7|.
TGTGCCAGCTCCATAGCGCCTAGGGACAGGGGTTACGAGCAGTACTTC
CASSIAPRDRGYEQYF
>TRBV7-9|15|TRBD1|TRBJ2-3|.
TGTGCCAGCAGCACCCGACAGGGGTTGTCAGATACGCAGTATTTT
CASSTRQGLSDTQYF